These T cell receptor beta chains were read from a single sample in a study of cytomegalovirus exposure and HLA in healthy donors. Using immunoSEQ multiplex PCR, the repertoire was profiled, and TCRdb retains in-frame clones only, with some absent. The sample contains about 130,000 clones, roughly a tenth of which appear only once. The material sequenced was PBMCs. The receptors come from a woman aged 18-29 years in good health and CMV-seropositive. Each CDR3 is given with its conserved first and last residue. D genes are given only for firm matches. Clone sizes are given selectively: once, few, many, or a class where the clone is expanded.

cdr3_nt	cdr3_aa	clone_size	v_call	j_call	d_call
TGTGCCAGCAGCTTTGGGACAGGGGCGAACACCGGGGAGCTGTTTTTT	CASSFGTGANTGELFF	.	TRBV5-4	TRBJ2-2	TRBD1
TGTGCCAGCAGCCAAGGTTACTACTATGGCTACACCTTC	CASSQGYYYGYTF	.	TRBV14	TRBJ1-2	.
TGTGCCAGCAGTGTAGGGACAGCGACCGGGGAGCTGTTTTTT	CASSVGTATGELFF	.	TRBV2	TRBJ2-2	TRBD1
TGTGCCAGCAGCTTCTTTAGAGCGGGCCTGAACACCGGGGAGCTGTTTTTT	CASSFFRAGLNTGELFF	.	TRBV7-2	TRBJ2-2	.
TGTGCCAGCAGTTTACAGGGGGTGCATAAGGGTGGCTACACCTTC	CASSLQGVHKGGYTF	.	TRBV28	TRBJ1-2	TRBD1
TGCGCCAGCAGCCCCCCCGGGACACGGGGTTCTGGCTACACCTTC	CASSPPGTRGSGYTF	few	TRBV4-1	TRBJ1-2	.
TGTGCCAGCAGCCAAGAGGGGAGCAAGGTTGGCAACGTCCTGACTTTC	CASSQEGSKVGNVLTF	few	TRBV4-2	TRBJ2-6	.
TGTGCCAGCAGCAAGAGGACTAGCGGGAGTTACGAGACCCAGTACTTC	CASSKRTSGSYETQYF	few	TRBV7-2	TRBJ2-5	TRBD2
TGCGCCAGCAGTACGTGGGGGGACCGCAATCAGCCCCAGCATTTT	CASSTWGDRNQPQHF	.	TRBV5-1	TRBJ1-5	.
TGCGCCAGCAGTAAGGGGAATGTGGTTGGGGTATTGGGCTACACCTTC	CASSKGNVVGVLGYTF	.	TRBV4-1	TRBJ1-2	.
TGTGCCAGCAGCAGGGGGGGTTTGACTAATGAAAAACTGTTTTTT	CASSRGGLTNEKLFF	few	TRBV7-2	TRBJ1-4	.
TGTGCCCGTATGGGCCGTCTCAATCAGCCCCAGCATTTT	CARMGRLNQPQHF	.	TRBV19	TRBJ1-5	.